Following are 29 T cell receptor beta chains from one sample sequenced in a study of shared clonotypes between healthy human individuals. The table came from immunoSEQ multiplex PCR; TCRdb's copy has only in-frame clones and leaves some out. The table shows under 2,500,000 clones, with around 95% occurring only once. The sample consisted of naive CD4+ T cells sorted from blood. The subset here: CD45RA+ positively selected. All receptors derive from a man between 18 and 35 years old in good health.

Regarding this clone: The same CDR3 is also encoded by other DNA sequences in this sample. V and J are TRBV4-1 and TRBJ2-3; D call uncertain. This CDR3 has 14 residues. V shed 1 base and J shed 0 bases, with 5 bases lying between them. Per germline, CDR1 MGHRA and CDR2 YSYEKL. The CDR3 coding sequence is TGCGCCAGCAGCCAAGTCGGCAGCACAGATACGCAGTATTTT. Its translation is CASSQVGSTDTQYF.

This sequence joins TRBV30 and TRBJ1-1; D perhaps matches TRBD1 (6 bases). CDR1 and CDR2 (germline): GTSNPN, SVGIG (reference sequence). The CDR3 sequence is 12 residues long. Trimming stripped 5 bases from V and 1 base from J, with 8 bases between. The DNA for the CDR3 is TGTGCCTGGCAGACAGGGAACACTGAAGCTTTCTTT. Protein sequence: CAWQTGNTEAFF.

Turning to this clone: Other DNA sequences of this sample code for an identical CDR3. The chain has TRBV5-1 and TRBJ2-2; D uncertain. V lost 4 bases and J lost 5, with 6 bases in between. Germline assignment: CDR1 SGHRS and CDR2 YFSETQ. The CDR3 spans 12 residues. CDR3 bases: TGCGCCAGCAGCCTGACAACCGGGGAGCTGTTTTTT. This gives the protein CASSLTTGELFF. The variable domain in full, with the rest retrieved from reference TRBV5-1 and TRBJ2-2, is KAGVTQTPRYLIKTRGQQVTLSCSPISGHRSVSWYQQTPGQGLQFLFEYFSETQRNKGNFPGRFSGRQFSNSRSEMNVSTLELGDSALYLCASSLTTGELFFGEGSRLTVL.

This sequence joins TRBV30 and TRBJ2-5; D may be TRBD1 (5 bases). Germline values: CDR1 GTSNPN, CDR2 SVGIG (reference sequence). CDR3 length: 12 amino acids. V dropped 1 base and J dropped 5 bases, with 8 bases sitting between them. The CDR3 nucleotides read TGTGCCTGGAGTGCAGGGAAGGAGACCCAGTACTTC. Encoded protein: CAWSAGKETQYF.

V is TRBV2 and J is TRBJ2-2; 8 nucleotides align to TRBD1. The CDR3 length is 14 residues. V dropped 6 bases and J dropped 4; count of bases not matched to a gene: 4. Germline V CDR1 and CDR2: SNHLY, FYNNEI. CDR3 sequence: CASRSDRATGELFF. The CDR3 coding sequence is TGTGCCAGCAGATCGGACAGGGCCACCGGGGAGCTGTTTTTT.

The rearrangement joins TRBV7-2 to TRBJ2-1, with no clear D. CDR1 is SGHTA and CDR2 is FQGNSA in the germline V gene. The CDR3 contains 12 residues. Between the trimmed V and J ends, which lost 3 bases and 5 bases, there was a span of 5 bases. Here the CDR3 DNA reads TGTGCCAGCAGCTTTACCCACAATGAGCAGTTCTTC. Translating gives CASSFTHNEQFF.

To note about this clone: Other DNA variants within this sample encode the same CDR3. CDR3 nucleotide sequence: TGTGCCAGCAGTGAAACAGGGAATCAGCCCCAGCATTTT. Amino acids: CASSETGNQPQHF. The gene calls are TRBV6-1 and TRBJ1-5, with a possible D match to TRBD1 (6 bases). CDR1 is MNHNS and CDR2 is SASEGT in the germline V gene. Trimming took off 2 bases at V and 4 bases at J, with 6 bases between the two ends. The CDR3 is 13 amino acids.

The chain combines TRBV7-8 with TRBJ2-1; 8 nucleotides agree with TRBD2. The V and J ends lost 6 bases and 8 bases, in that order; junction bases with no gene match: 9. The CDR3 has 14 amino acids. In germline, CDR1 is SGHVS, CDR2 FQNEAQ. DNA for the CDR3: TGTGCCAGCAGTGAACTCGGGGGGGCCTATGAGCAGTTCTTC. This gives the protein CASSELGGAYEQFF.

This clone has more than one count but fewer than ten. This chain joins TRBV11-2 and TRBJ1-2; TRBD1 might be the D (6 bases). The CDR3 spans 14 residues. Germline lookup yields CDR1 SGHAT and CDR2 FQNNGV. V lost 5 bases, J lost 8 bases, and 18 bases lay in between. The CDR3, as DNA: TGTGCCAGCAGCGCAGGGACAACTCACCGAGGCTACACCTTC. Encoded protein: CASSAGTTHRGYTF.

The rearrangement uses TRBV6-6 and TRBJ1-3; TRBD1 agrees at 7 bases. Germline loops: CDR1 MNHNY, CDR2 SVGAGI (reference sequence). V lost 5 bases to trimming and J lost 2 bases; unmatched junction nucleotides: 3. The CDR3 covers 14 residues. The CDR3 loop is CASSTGVPGNTIYF. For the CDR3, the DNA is TGTGCCAGCAGTACAGGGGTGCCTGGAAACACCATATATTTT.

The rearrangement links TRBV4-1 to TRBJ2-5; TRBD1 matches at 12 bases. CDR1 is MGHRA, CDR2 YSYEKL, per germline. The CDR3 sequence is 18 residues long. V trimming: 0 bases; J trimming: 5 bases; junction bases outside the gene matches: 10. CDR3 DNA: TGCGCCAGCAGCCAAGAGCCGGGAGGGACAGGGGGCGCCGAGACCCAGTACTTC. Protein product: CASSQEPGGTGGAETQYF.

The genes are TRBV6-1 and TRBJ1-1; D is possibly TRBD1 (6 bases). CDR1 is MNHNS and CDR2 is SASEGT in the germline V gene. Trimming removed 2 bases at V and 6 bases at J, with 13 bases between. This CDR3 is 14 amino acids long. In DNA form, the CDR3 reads TGTGCCAGCAGTGAATTTGGCAGGGGACCTGAAGCTTTCTTT. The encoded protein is CASSEFGRGPEAFF.

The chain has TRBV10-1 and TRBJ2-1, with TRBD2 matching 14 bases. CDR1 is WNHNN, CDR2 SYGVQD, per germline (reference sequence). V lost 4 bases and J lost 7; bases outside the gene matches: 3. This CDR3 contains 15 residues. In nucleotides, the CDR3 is TGCGCCAGCAGTGGGGGACTAGCGGGGGTGAATGAGCAGTTCTTC. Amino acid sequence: CASSGGLAGVNEQFF.

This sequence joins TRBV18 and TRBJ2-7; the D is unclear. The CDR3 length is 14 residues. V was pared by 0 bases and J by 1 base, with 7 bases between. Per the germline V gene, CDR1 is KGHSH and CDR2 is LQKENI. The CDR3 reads CASSPPAFSYEQYF. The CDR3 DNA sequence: TGTGCCAGCTCACCACCGGCTTTTTCCTACGAGCAGTACTTC.

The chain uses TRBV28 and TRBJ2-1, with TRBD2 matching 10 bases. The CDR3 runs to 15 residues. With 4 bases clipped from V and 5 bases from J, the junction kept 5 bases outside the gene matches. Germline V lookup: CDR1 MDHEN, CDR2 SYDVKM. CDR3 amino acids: CASSSLAGENNEQFF. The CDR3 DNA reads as TGTGCCAGCAGTTCTCTAGCGGGGGAGAACAATGAGCAGTTCTTC.

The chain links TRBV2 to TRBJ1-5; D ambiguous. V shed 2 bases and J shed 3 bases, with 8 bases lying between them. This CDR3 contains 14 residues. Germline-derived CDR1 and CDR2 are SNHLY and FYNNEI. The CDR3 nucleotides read TGTGCCAGCAGTGAAAGGGTCTACAATCAGCCCCAGCATTTT. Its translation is CASSERVYNQPQHF. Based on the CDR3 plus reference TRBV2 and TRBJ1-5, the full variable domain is EPEVTQTPSHQVTQMGQEVILRCVPISNHLYFYWYRQILGQKVEFLVSFYNNEISEKSEIFDDQFSVERPDGSNFTLKIRSTKLEDSAMYFCASSERVYNQPQHFGDGTRLSIL.

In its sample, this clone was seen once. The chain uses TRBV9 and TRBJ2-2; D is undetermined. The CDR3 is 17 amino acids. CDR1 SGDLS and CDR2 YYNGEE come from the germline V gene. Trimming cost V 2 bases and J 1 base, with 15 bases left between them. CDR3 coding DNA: TGTGCCAGCAGCGTCGCCCTCGTCGGCCTGAACACCGGGGAGCTGTTTTTT. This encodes CASSVALVGLNTGELFF.

Written as DNA, the CDR3 is TGTGCCAGCGGGCTATGGAACTCAGATACGCAGTATTTT. Translation: CASGLWNSDTQYF. The chain is built from TRBV2 and TRBJ2-3; the D is unclear. The CDR3 loop spans 13 amino acids. V was shortened by 8 bases and J by 4 bases, with 13 bases between the two germline ends. Germline V gene lookup returns CDR1 SNHLY and CDR2 FYNNEI. Full variable domain (missing parts from reference TRBV2 and TRBJ2-3): EPEVTQTPSHQVTQMGQEVILRCVPISNHLYFYWYRQILGQKVEFLVSFYNNEISEKSEIFDDQFSVERPDGSNFTLKIRSTKLEDSAMYFCASGLWNSDTQYFGPGTRLTVL.

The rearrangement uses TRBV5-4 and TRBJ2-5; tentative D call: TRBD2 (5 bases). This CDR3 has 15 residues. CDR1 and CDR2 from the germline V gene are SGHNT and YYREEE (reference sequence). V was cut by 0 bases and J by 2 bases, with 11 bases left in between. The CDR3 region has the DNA TGTGCCAGCAGCTTGGGGCAAACGGGGCAAGAGACCCAGTACTTC. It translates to CASSLGQTGQETQYF.

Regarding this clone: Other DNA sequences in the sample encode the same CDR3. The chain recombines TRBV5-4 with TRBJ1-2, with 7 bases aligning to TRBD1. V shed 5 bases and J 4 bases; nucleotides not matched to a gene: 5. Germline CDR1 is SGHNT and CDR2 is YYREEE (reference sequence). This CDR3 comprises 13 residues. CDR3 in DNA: TGTGCCAGCAGTCTACAGGGGAGCTATGGCTACACCTTC. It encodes CASSLQGSYGYTF.

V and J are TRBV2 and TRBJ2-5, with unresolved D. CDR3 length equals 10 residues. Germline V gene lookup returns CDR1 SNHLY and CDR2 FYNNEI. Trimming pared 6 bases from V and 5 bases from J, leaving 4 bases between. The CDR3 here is CASRYETQYF. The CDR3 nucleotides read TGTGCCAGCAGATACGAGACCCAGTACTTC.

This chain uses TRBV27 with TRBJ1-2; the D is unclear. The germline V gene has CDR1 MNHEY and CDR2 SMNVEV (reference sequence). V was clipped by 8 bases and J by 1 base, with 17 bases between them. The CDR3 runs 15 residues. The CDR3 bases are TGTGCCAGCCCCCGGGCCCAAGTGAGTAACTATGGCTACACCTTC. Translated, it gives CASPRAQVSNYGYTF.

The CDR3 DNA sequence: TGTGCCACCAGCAGAGATAACAGGGCCCATCAGCCCCAGCATTTT. Amino acids: CATSRDNRAHQPQHF. The rearrangement links TRBV15 to TRBJ1-5, with D perhaps matching TRBD1 (6 bases). V was clipped by 0 bases and J by 5 bases, with 11 bases between them. Germline CDR1 and CDR2: LNHNV and YYDKDF (reference sequence). CDR3 length: 15 amino acids.

The CDR3 sequence: CASSSPWDRENGELFF. The CDR3 nucleotides are TGTGCCAGCAGTTCACCTTGGGACAGGGAAAACGGGGAGCTGTTTTTT. This chain joins TRBV25-1 and TRBJ2-2; 9 bases map to TRBD1. J lost 7 bases, V lost 5 bases, and 11 bases had no gene match. CDR3 length: 16 amino acids. Germline CDR1 and CDR2: MGHDK and SYGVNS.

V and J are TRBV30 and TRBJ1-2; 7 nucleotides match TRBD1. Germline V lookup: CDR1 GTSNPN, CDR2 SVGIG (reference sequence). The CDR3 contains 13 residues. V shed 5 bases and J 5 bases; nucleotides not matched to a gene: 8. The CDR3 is CAWGTAGRYGYTF. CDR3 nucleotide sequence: TGTGCCTGGGGGACAGCGGGTCGATATGGCTACACCTTC.

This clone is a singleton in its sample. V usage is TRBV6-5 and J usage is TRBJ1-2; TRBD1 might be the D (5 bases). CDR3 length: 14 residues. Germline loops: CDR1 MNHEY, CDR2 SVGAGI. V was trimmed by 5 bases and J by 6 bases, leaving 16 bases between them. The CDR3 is CASSTGGVIDGYTF. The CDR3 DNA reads TGTGCCAGCAGTACAGGAGGGGTAATCGATGGCTACACCTTC.

This chain's CDR3 is CAWNQGHNYGYTF. CDR3 coding DNA: TGTGCCTGGAATCAGGGGCATAACTATGGCTACACCTTC. This chain connects TRBV30 to TRBJ1-2; D possibly corresponds to TRBD1 (6 bases). V lost 4 bases and J lost 1, with 10 bases in between. The CDR3 covers 13 residues. The germline V gene has CDR1 GTSNPN and CDR2 SVGIG (reference sequence).

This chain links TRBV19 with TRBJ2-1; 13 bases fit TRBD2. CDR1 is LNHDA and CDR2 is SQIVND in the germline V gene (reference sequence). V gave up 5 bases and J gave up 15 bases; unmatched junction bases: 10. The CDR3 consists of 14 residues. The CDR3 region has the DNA TGTGCCAGTAGTCCACAAGGACTAGCGGGAGACGGGTTCTTC. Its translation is CASSPQGLAGDGFF.

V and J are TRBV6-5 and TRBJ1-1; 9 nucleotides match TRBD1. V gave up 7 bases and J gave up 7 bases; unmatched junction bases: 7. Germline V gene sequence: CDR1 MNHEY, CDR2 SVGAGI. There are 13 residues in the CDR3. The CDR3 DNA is TGTGCCAGCATCCGACAGGGGGATGGTGAAGCTTTCTTT. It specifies CASIRQGDGEAFF.